This record covers a single TCR beta chain. The specificity of this receptor is unknown. It has no much larger one-base neighbor in the sample; base qualities were not kept. As encoded in the germline V gene, CDR1 is SGHTA while CDR2 is FQGTGA. Taken from cysteine to phenylalanine, the CDR3 has 13 residues. Only the CDR3 portion is preserved as DNA: 39 bases, with reading frame beginning at the first base. V is pared back by 2 bases and J by 4 bases, with 8 bases lying between the germline termini. The TCR beta CDR3 regions were amplified from RNA transcripts. A first-round RT-PCR of the TCR CDR3 used the HTBI primer set with the Qiagen OneStep RT-PCR kit. The libraries were constructed in a second round of multiplex PCR and then size-selected and purified. Libraries were sequenced paired-end with 100 bp reads on an Illumina HiSeq2000. The study's processing was this. Raw data were processed with SOAPnuke, discarding reads with adapters, uncalled bases, mean Phred below 15, or no exact constant-primer or identifier match. COPE v1.2.5 was used to merge high-quality paired reads, and clonotypes were defined as unique nucleotide sequences. MiTCR v1.1 was used to align clonotypes to the IMGT TRBV, TRBD and TRBJ reference segments. The analysis was restricted to V-J combinations with a frequency above 0.0001, which together covered about 99% of the repertoires. The TCS score was defined as the ratio of F50 (clonal expansion) to E x V (chaos), calculated using BLOSUM62-based TCRdist between CDR3 peptides within each V-J. Welch's t-statistics and random forest reduced fewer than 600 V-J features to 13, which were used in a naive Bayes classifier (R e1071). Thyroid-blood repertoire similarity was quantified with the Morisita-Horn index. The raw public reads went through TCRdb reprocessing: fastp at Q25, MiXCR clone calling, in-frame beta chains kept. Rows with one shared CDR3 protein collapse into an entry with the most common genes and DNA. TCRdb's processing, not the authors' own work, is the source of the V and J calls. The sample table contains 550,000 to 700,000 distinct CDR3 sequences; only one count was recorded for 46% of them. The ten largest account for roughly 19% of the sample.

The data were taken from a study of T cells in Graves' hyperthyroidism and ophthalmopathy (dated by TCRdb to between 2018 and 2020). Regarding the research as a whole: To identify TCR V-J signatures that set the groups apart, the researchers used a discovery cohort of 100 patients, made up of approximately 43 with Graves' ophthalmopathy and some 60 with stable Graves' hyperthyroidism. Prospective prediction of ophthalmopathy was tested in an independent validation cohort of fewer than 20 hyperthyroidism patients and roughly 16 patients who later progressed to ophthalmopathy. The roughly 90 discovery patients were divided at random into training and test sets in a 7:3 ratio. In several Graves' hyperthyroidism patients, the study also compared T-cell repertoires from thyroid tissue with T-cell repertoires from blood. Following sampling, methimazole starting at 30 mg daily was given to hyperthyroidism patients, and high-dose intravenous methylprednisolone was given to ophthalmopathy patients. TCR Vbeta CDR3 sequencing of around 130 peripheral blood samples (fewer than 45 ophthalmopathy, roughly 74 hyperthyroidism and around 17 progressor patients) is reported in the paper. Results and caveats for the whole study, not just this receptor: In validation, progression to ophthalmopathy was predicted by the model with 65% to 71% sensitivity and roughly 76% specificity, a median of roughly 6 months before onset. Sample size was not statistically predetermined, and blinding of investigators to group allocation was not performed. Ophthalmopathy was separated from stable hyperthyroidism by a 13 V-J signature model, with approximately 90% sensitivity and around 81% specificity obtained in cross-validation and 80%/75% obtained in testing. Most expanded thyroid clonotypes (frequency above 0.001) were also detected in blood, a finding suggesting that blood repertoires may reflect thyroid immune responses.

Any patient with an uncontrolled infection, another autoimmune disease, pregnancy or lactation was excluded. Diagnoses relied on clinical symptoms, serum thyroxine and TRAb, thyroid ultrasound and orbital computed tomography. Trizol reagent was used to extract total RNA, and RNA quality was then checked on an Agilent 2100 Bioanalyzer. Sequenced sample: peripheral blood or thyroid tissue (not recorded which). The rearrangement joined TRBV7-3 to TRBJ2-5; a confident D gene designation cannot be given. This TCR came from an adult woman with Graves' disease, either hyperthyroidism or ophthalmopathy (not recorded which). The DNA sequence follows: TGTGCCAGCAGCTTAGGGCAGGTAGAGACCCAGTACTTC. Its coded protein is CASSLGQVETQYF.